These 14 T cell receptor beta chains were all obtained from the same sample, sequenced in a study of CD8+CD57+ T cells in acquired aplastic anemia. For CDR3 and TCR beta VDJ profiling, genomic DNA was the template used. TCRdb reprocessed the reads with MiXCR, giving one entry per CDR3 protein. In the table there are over 150,000 distinct CDR3 sequences, around 50% of which are singletons. Before being chosen for sequencing, patients had shown CD8+CD57+ cell expansion by flow cytometry. Sequencing input: sorted CD4+, CD8+, or CD8+CD57+ T cells (not recorded which) from PBMCs. The receptors derive from a human donor with aplastic anemia.

The CDR3 loop is CASSLKGTEAFF. CDR3 DNA: TGTGCCAGCAGCTTAAAGGGAACTGAAGCTTTCTTT. The V call is TRBV7-9, the J call TRBJ1-1; D gene uncertain. CDR1 SEHNR and CDR2 FQNEAQ come from the germline V gene (reference sequence). This CDR3 spans 12 amino acids. The V end lost 2 bases, the J end lost 5 bases, and 6 bases lay between the germline ends.

As regards this clonotype: Here the CDR3 omits its conserved ending phenylalanine or tryptophan, so a read error is the likely source. The rearrangement joins TRBV12-3 or TRBV12-4 to TRBJ2-3, with 11 bases aligning to TRBD1. With V trimmed by 6 bases and J by 4 bases, 6 bases remained unmatched. The CDR3 is made up of 15 amino acids. The CDR3 DNA follows: TGTGCCAGCAGCCCCGGACAGGGGGCACCAGATACGCAGTATCTT. Protein sequence: CASSPGQGAPDTQYL.

The chain uses TRBV24-1 and TRBJ2-1, with 11 bases matching TRBD2. The CDR3 totals 15 residues. The germline CDR1 and CDR2 sequences are KGHDR and SFDVKD. Trimming cost V 4 bases and J 4 bases; bases outside gene matches: 2. The CDR3 is CATSEVAGGYNEQFF. CDR3 in DNA: TGTGCCACCAGTGAAGTAGCGGGAGGGTACAATGAGCAGTTCTTC.

The table lists this clonotype with a few counts. It is likely a read error, because the conserved phenylalanine at the end of the CDR3 is missing. No DNA is shown, since the ends of the CDR3 on it are uncertain; the CDR3 is the one TCRdb lists. This chain connects TRBV29-1 to TRBJ1-3; the table's D gene call, TRBD1, was not cross checked with the DNA. The CDR3 is 9 amino acids long, termini counted. CDR1 SQVTM and CDR2 ANQGSEA come from the germline V gene. This chain's CDR3 is CSANRGRDT.

The chain has TRBV7-9 and TRBJ1-6; D gene unclear. The germline V gene has CDR1 SEHNR and CDR2 FQNEAQ (reference sequence). The CDR3 contains 14 residues. With 3 bases removed from V and 6 bases from J, the gap between germline ends came to 9 bases. The CDR3 bases are TGTGCCAGCAGCTTCGGCCCGGGTAATTCACCCCTCCACTTT. Its translation is CASSFGPGNSPLHF.

This clonotype showed up many times. The gene calls are TRBV20-1 and TRBJ2-4; no clear D. The CDR3 covers 13 residues. CDR1 DFQATT and CDR2 SNEGSKA come from the germline V gene (reference sequence). The germline V and J ends were trimmed by 5 bases and 0 bases, with 8 bases remaining between them. CDR3 residues: CSALNLAKNIQYF. The CDR3 coding sequence is TGCAGTGCTCTAAACCTAGCCAAAAACATTCAGTACTTC.

Remarks on this clonotype: The final CDR3 position lacks the conserved phenylalanine or tryptophan, pointing to a likely read error. The chain has TRBV11-2 and TRBJ1-6, with unresolved D. Germline V gene sequence: CDR1 SGHAT, CDR2 FQNNGV. The CDR3 totals 15 residues. V dropped 3 bases and J dropped 5 bases, with 11 bases sitting between them. The CDR3: CASSFIRVNNSPLHL. As DNA, the CDR3 is TGTGCCAGCAGCTTCATCCGGGTCAATAATTCACCCCTCCACCTT.

Notes on this clonotype: An end of the junction differs from the germline gene, which may be a read error. This chain joins TRBV5-6 and TRBJ1-5; possible D gene TRBD1, 5 bases. Germline V lookup: CDR1 SGHDT, CDR2 YYEEEE. This CDR3 contains 16 residues. The CDR3 here is CACSLRIREGKQPQHF. CDR3 nucleotide sequence: TGTGCCTGCAGCTTGCGGATCAGAGAGGGGAAACAGCCCCAGCATTTT.

The V gene is TRBV11-2, the J gene TRBJ2-3; D is perhaps TRBD2 (5 bases). Germline lookup yields CDR1 SGHAT and CDR2 FQNNGV. The germline V and J ends were trimmed by 3 bases and 2 bases, with 12 bases remaining between them. The CDR3 is made up of 15 amino acids. CDR3 residues: CASSFRADYTDTQYF. The CDR3, as DNA: TGTGCCAGCAGCTTTCGAGCGGATTACACAGATACGCAGTATTTT. The complete variable domain, with remaining parts taken from reference TRBV11-2 and TRBJ2-3, reads EAGVAQSPRYKIIEKRQSVAFWCNPISGHATLYWYQQILGQGPKLLIQFQNNGVVDDSQLPKDRFSAERLKGVDSTLKIQPAKLEDSAVYLCASSFRADYTDTQYFGPGTRLTVL.

The chain uses TRBV6-1 and TRBJ2-1; TRBD1 or TRBD2 may be the D gene (5 bases each). The V gene lost 6 bases and the J gene lost 8 bases, with 23 bases spanning the gap. Germline V gives CDR1 MNHNS, CDR2 SASEGT. This CDR3 contains 16 residues. For the CDR3, the DNA is TGTGCCAGCAGCCCGATTCGGGGCCACAGAGGCGATGAGCAGTTCTTC. It translates to CASSPIRGHRGDEQFF.

V and J are TRBV19 and TRBJ1-1; 7 bases match TRBD1. The CDR3 runs 14 residues. V shed 5 bases, J shed 1 base, and the junction held 4 bases outside the gene matches. The germline V gene encodes CDR1 LNHDA and CDR2 SQIVND (reference sequence). The DNA of the CDR3 is TGTGCCAGTAGTCGGCAGGGGGGGAACACTGAAGCTTTCTTT. Amino acid sequence: CASSRQGGNTEAFF.

This clonotype has a count of ten or more. The V gene is TRBV9, the J gene TRBJ1-2; weak D call: TRBD1 (6 bases). This CDR3 comprises 12 residues. V shed 2 bases and J shed 14 bases, with 16 bases lying between them. Germline CDR1 is SGDLS and CDR2 is YYNGEE. CDR3 DNA: TGTGCCAGCAGCGTCGATTCAGGGGCCTATACCTTC. This sequence encodes CASSVDSGAYTF.

For this clonotype: At one end the junction does not follow the germline gene, possibly because of a read error. The chain couples TRBV11-2 to TRBJ2-7; 11 nucleotides match TRBD2. This CDR3 contains 16 residues. Per the germline V gene, CDR1 is SGHAT and CDR2 is FQNNGV. CDR3 in amino acids: CASSIPSGGSSHERYF. As DNA, the CDR3 is TGTGCCAGCAGCATACCTAGCGGGGGGTCTTCCCACGAGCGGTACTTC.

Concerning this clonotype: This may come from a read error, since a much larger clone is one base off. V gene TRBV5-1 combines with J gene TRBJ1-2, with TRBD1 matching 9 bases. CDR3 length: 15 residues. The germline V gene encodes CDR1 SGHRS and CDR2 YFSETQ. CDR3: CASSLQGAREYGYIF. Written as DNA, the CDR3 is TGCGCCAGCAGCTTACAGGGGGCGCGCGAGTATGGCTACATCTTC. The complete variable domain, with remaining parts taken from reference TRBV5-1 and TRBJ1-2, reads KAGVTQTPRYLIKTRGQQVTLSCSPISGHRSVSWYQQTPGQGLQFLFEYFSETQRNKGNFPGRFSGRQFSNSRSEMNVSTLELGDSALYLCASSLQGAREYGYIFGSGTRLTVV.